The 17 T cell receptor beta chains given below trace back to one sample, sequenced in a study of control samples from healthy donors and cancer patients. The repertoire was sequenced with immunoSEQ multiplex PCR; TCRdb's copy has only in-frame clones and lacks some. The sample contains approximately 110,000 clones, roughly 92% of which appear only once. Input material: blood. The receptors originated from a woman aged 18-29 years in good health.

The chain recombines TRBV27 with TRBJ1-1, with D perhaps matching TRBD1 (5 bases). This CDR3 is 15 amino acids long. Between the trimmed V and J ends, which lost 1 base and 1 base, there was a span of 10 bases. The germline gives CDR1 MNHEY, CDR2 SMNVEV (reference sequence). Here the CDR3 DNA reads TGTGCCAGCAGTTTATGGGAGGGACCGAACACTGAAGCTTTCTTT. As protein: CASSLWEGPNTEAFF.

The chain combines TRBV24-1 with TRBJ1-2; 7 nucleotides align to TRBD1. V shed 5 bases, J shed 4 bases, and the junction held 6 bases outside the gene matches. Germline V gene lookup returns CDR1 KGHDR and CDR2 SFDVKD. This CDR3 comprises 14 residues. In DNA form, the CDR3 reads TGTGCCACCAGTGCCAGACAGGGAAGCTATGGCTACACCTTC. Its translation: CATSARQGSYGYTF.

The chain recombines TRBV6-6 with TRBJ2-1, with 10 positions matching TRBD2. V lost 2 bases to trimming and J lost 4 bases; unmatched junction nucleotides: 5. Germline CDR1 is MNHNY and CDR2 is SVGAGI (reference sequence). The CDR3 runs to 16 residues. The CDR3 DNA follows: TGTGCCAGCAGTTACGCTTTAGCGGGAGGATACAATGAGCAGTTCTTC. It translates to CASSYALAGGYNEQFF.

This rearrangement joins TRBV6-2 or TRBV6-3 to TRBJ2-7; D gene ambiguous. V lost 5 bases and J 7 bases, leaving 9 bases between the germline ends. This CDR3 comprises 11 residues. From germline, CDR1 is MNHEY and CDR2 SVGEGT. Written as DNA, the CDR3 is TGTGCCAGCAGTACCCCCAGGGAGCAGTACTTC. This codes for CASSTPREQYF.

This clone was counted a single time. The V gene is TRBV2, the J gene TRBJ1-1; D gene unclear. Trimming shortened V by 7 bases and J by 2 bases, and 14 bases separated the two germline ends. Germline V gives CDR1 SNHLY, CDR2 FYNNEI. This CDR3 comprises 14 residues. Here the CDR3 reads CASKAERANTEAFF. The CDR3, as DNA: TGTGCCAGCAAAGCGGAACGGGCAAACACTGAAGCTTTCTTT.

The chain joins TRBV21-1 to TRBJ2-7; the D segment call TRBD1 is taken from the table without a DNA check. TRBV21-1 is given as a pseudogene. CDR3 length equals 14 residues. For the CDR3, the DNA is TGTGCCAGCAGCCCTCCGGACAGGGGGATCGAGCAGTACTTC. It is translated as CASSPPDRGIEQYF.

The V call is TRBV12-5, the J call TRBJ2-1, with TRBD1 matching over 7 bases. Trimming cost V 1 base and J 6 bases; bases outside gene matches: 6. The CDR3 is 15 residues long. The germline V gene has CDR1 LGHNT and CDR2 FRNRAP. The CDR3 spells CASGLGQGIVNEQFF. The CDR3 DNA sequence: TGTGCTAGTGGTTTGGGACAGGGAATAGTCAATGAGCAGTTCTTC.

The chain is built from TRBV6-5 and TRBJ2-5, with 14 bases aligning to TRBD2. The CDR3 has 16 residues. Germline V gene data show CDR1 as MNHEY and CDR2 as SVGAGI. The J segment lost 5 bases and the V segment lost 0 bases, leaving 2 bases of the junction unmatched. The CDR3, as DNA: TGTGCCAGCAGTTACTCGGGGACTAGCGGGAGCGAGACCCAGTACTTC. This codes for CASSYSGTSGSETQYF.

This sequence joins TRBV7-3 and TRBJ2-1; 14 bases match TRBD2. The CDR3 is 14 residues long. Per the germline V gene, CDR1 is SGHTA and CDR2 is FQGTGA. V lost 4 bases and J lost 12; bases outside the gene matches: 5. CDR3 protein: CASSSGTSGSVQFF. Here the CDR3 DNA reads TGTGCCAGCAGCTCCGGGACTAGCGGGAGCGTGCAGTTCTTC.

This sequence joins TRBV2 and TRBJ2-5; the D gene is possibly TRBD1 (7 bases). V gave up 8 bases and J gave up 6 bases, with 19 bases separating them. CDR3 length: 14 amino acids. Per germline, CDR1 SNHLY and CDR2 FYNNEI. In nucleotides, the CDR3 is TGTGCCAGCGGGACTGACAGGGCTGTAAAGACCCAGTACTTC. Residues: CASGTDRAVKTQYF.

Here the CDR3 DNA reads TGTGCCAGCAGCCTTCAGCCTTTGACGGGAGGGCAAGATACGCAGTATTTT. It specifies CASSLQPLTGGQDTQYF. This chain uses TRBV4-2 with TRBJ2-3, with 8 bases fitting TRBD2. V was pared by 4 bases and J by 5 bases, with 14 bases of the junction left unmatched. The CDR3 loop spans 17 amino acids. From germline, CDR1 is LGHNA and CDR2 YNFKEQ.

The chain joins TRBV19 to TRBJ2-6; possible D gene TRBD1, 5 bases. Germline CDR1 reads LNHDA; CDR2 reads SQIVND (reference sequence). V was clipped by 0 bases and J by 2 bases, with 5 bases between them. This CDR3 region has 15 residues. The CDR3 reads CASSIDRAGANVLTF. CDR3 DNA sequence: TGTGCCAGTAGTATAGACAGGGCTGGGGCCAACGTCCTGACTTTC.

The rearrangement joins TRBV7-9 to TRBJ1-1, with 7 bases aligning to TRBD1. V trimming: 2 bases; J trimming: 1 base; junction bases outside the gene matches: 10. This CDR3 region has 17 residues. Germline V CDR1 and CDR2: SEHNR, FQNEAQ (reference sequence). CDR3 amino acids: CASSLTDRAWENTEAFF. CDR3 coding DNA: TGTGCCAGCAGCTTAACCGACAGGGCGTGGGAGAACACTGAAGCTTTCTTT. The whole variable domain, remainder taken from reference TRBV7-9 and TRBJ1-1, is DTGVSQNPRHKITKRGQNVTFRCDPISEHNRLYWYRQTLGQGPEFLTYFQNEAQLEKSRLLSDRFSAERPKGSFSTLEIQRTEQGDSAMYLCASSLTDRAWENTEAFFGQGTRLTVV.

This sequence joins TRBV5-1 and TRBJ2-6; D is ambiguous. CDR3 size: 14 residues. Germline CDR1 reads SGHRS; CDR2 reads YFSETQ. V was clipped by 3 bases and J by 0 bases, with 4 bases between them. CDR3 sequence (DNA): TGCGCCAGCAGCTCAGACTCTGGGGCCAACGTCCTGACTTTC. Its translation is CASSSDSGANVLTF.

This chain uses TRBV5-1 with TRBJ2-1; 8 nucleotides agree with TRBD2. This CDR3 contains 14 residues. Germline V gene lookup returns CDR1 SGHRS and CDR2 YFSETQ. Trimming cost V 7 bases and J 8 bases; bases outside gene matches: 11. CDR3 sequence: CASSGGPLYDEQFF. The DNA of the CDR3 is TGCGCCAGCTCGGGGGGGCCCTTATATGATGAGCAGTTCTTC. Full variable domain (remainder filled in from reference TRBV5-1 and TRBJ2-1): KAGVTQTPRYLIKTRGQQVTLSCSPISGHRSVSWYQQTPGQGLQFLFEYFSETQRNKGNFPGRFSGRQFSNSRSEMNVSTLELGDSALYLCASSGGPLYDEQFFGPGTRLTVL.

The CDR3, as DNA: TGTGCCAGCACAAGGTGGGGAGAGGGTGGCTACACCTTC. It translates to CASTRWGEGGYTF. The chain couples TRBV28 to TRBJ1-2; no reliable D call. Between the trimmed V and J ends, which lost 7 bases and 7 bases, there was a span of 16 bases. The CDR3 spans 13 residues. Looked up from germline, CDR1 is MDHEN and CDR2 is SYDVKM.

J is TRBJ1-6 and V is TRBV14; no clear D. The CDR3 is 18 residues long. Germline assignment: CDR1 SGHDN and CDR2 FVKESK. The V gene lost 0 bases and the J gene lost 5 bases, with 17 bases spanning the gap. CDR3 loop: CASSQESGGRKDNSPLHF. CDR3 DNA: TGTGCCAGCAGCCAAGAGTCTGGAGGCCGGAAAGATAATTCACCCCTCCACTTT.